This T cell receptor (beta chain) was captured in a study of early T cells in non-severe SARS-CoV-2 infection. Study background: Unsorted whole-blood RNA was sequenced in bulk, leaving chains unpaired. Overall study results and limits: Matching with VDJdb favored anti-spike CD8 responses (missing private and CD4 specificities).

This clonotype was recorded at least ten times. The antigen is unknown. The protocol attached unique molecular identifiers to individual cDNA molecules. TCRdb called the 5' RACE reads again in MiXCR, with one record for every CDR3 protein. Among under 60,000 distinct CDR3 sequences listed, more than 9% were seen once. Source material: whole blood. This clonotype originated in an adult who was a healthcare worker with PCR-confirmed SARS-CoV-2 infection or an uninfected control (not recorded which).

CDR3 nucleotides: TGTGCCAGCAAATTCTCGGGGGCCACAGATACGCAGTATTTT. Its translation is CASKFSGATDTQYF. The V call is TRBV6-2 or TRBV6-3, the J call TRBJ2-3; the D gene could be TRBD1 or TRBD2 (6 bases each). Trimming pared 7 bases from V and 2 bases from J, leaving 13 bases between. This CDR3 comprises 14 residues. The germline CDR1 and CDR2 sequences are MNHEY and SVGEGT.